Reported below is one T cell receptor beta chain. One entry per CDR3 protein, without DNA, is what TCRdb gives after re-calling the 5' RACE reads. Its table records about 550,000 distinct CDR3 sequences. The entry originates in a study of T cells expressing NK-cell markers. The wider study: Sorted T-cell subsets CD3+CD56+NKG2C+, CD3+CD56+NKG2C- and CD3+CD56-NKG2C+ were TCR beta-sequenced.

Germline-derived CDR1 and CDR2 are DFQATT and SNEGSKA (reference sequence). The CDR3 sequence is 17 residues long. The receptor comes from a man between 18 and 29 years old in good health. The source material was blood T cells: a sorted CD56 or NKG2C T cell subset, CD4+ or CD8+ T cells, or bulk PBMC T cells (not recorded which). J is TRBJ1-5 and V is TRBV20-1; TCRdb's assignment of TRBD1 cannot be checked, as there is no DNA. CDR3 loop: CSAREILPGQGNQPQHF.